Here is one T cell receptor beta chain with its context. The target of this receptor is not known. No much larger clone exists at a distance of one base, and base qualities are not known. Its CDR3 holds 14 amino acids, cysteine through phenylalanine. Only the CDR3 region is kept as DNA, spanning 42 bases read in frame from base 1. The germline V gene provides CDR1 MNHEY and CDR2 SVGAGI. V has 5 bases trimmed and J has 1 base trimmed; junction bases matching no gene number 1. The data are from a study of blood T cell repertoires in COVID-19 (dated by TCRdb to the early 2020s). In the study overall: Collaborator samples came from the United States, Italy and Spain and covered acute and convalescent phases of COVID-19. The prospective study material was composed of cDNA or gDNA derived from T cells, B-cell-depleted T cells, or PBMCs. Deeply sampled blood TCRbeta repertoires from subjects exposed to, actively infected with, or recovered from COVID-19 were included in the dataset. The repertoires were released in a freely available public database intended as a resource for research on the immune response to SARS-CoV-2. Samples were obtained from the ongoing ImmuneRACE study (first 160 participants) and from some 1,300 subjects provided by 6 global collaborators. The sample metadata nearly always contained a de-identified subject ID, COVID-19 status, age in years and sex. Where available, HLA class I and class II types were taken from metadata supplied by the sample provider and were not determined by assay-based typing.

Summary of the overall study and its limitations: The quantity of clinical and demographic metadata differed by source and by participant and was supplied without curation.

At one collaborating source in Seattle, patients were enrolled during active infection and were followed longitudinally through the course of disease. Each collaborating institution followed its own protocols to collect whole blood in K2EDTA tubes. Collaborator samples were shipped for TCRbeta analysis as frozen whole blood, isolated PBMCs, or DNA extracted from either sample type. TCRbeta CDR3 regions were amplified from genomic DNA by means of the immunoSEQ Assay, a bias-controlled multiplex PCR. The study's own analysis went as follows. Within the assay, amplification of reference gene primers was used to estimate how many nucleated cells each sample contained. To quantify the absolute abundance of each unique TCRbeta CDR3 rearrangement, sequence reads were collapsed and filtered. For each sample, productive Simpson clonality was calculated as the square root of Simpson's diversity index over productive rearrangements. The source is immuneACCESS, and TCRdb retained only in-frame sequences with V and J called. Part of the clones is not carried over; for the studies checked, unresolved V genes explain less than half of this, and the remainder is unexplained. D and trimming come from the DNA, and the V and J calls and clone size come from that table. Present in this sample are 170,000 or so clones, around nine tenths of which were seen just once. Roughly 0.53% of the sample rests with the top ten.

The source is a man in his sixties with COVID-19, enrolled during active disease. The sequenced material came from peripheral blood. The chain was built from TRBV6-5 and TRBJ2-2; TRBD2 agrees with 7 junctional bases. The sequence in DNA is TGTGCCAGCAGTAGCGGGGTGAACACCGGGGAGCTGTTTTTT. It codes for CASSSGVNTGELFF.